The 25 T cell receptor beta chains listed next were all sequenced from one sample in a study of CD8+ T cells in alopecia areata. Treatment meaning: oral pan-JAK inhibitor, 5-10 mg twice daily. RNA extraction was followed by reverse transcription into cDNA, which acted as the sequencing template. Assay: immunoSEQ multiplex PCR; the TCRdb copy retains only in-frame clones and omits some. In the table there are 130,000 or so clones, over 55% of which are singletons. Sequences were derived from CD4+ T cells sorted from blood, sampled at week 4, from a patient treated with tofacitinib. These receptors were collected from a human donor with alopecia areata.

The chain has TRBV5-1 and TRBJ2-5; the match to TRBD1 covers 7 bases. This CDR3 comprises 13 residues. The ends lost 4 bases at V and 4 bases at J; junction bases unmatched: 4. The germline V gene has CDR1 SGHRS and CDR2 YFSETQ. CDR3 amino acids: CASSPPGGETQYF. In DNA form, the CDR3 reads TGCGCCAGCAGCCCTCCAGGGGGAGAGACCCAGTACTTC.

V gene TRBV4-3 combines with J gene TRBJ2-2; 8 bases align to TRBD1. This CDR3 is built from 16 residues. V dropped 2 bases and J dropped 0; count of bases not matched to a gene: 2. Germline loops: CDR1 LGHNA, CDR2 YSLEER. CDR3 sequence reads: CASSQRTGPNTGELFF. The CDR3 bases are TGCGCCAGCAGCCAAAGGACAGGGCCGAACACCGGGGAGCTGTTTTTT.

The chain employs TRBV7-2 and TRBJ1-1; D remains unclear. Trimming took off 0 bases at V and 3 bases at J, with 8 bases between the two ends. Germline CDR1 SGHTA, CDR2 FQGNSA. The CDR3 sequence is 14 residues long. The CDR3 DNA reads TGTGCCAGCAGCTTAGCAGGAGATTACACTGAAGCTTTCTTT. Translation: CASSLAGDYTEAFF.

This clone was counted between two and nine times. The V gene is TRBV2, the J gene TRBJ1-1; no definite D call. Germline V CDR1 and CDR2: SNHLY, FYNNEI. The CDR3 spans 13 residues. V shed 5 bases and J shed 3 bases, with 10 bases lying between them. The CDR3: CASSPQVHTEAFF. The DNA of the CDR3 is TGTGCCAGCAGTCCCCAGGTCCACACTGAAGCTTTCTTT.

About this clone: The same CDR3 is also encoded by other DNA sequences in this sample. V gene TRBV30 combines with J gene TRBJ2-5; D might be TRBD1 (6 bases). V gave up 4 bases and J gave up 4 bases, with 10 bases separating them. The CDR3 extends over 12 amino acids. The germline gives CDR1 GTSNPN, CDR2 SVGIG (reference sequence). The CDR3 DNA follows: TGTGCCTGGACACAAGGGGGAGAGACCCAGTACTTC. Translating it yields CAWTQGGETQYF.

This clone was picked up a small number of times. The chain carries TRBV7-2 and TRBJ2-5, with TRBD2 matching 10 bases. With 5 bases clipped from V and 4 bases from J, the junction kept 10 bases outside the gene matches. This CDR3 spans 16 amino acids. From germline, CDR1 is SGHTA and CDR2 FQGNSA. For the CDR3, the DNA is TGTGCCAGCAGCATGAATAGCGGGGGGATGTTAGAGACCCAGTACTTC. Amino acid sequence: CASSMNSGGMLETQYF.

V gene TRBV29-1 combines with J gene TRBJ2-7; D unresolved. The CDR3 runs to 11 residues. Germline-derived CDR1 and CDR2 are SQVTM and ANQGSEA. V gave up 1 base and J gave up 3 bases, with 4 bases separating them. The CDR3, as DNA: TGCAGCGTTGAAGTGGGCTACGAGCAGTACTTC. Amino acids: CSVEVGYEQYF.

The rearrangement joins TRBV9 to TRBJ2-6; D ambiguous. The CDR3 runs 18 residues. With 4 bases removed from V and 2 bases from J, the gap between germline ends came to 19 bases. CDR1 and CDR2 (germline): SGDLS, YYNGEE. The CDR3 DNA reads as TGTGCCAGCAGCCCCTGGACGAGTACGTACACTGGGGCCAACGTCCTGACTTTC. Translation: CASSPWTSTYTGANVLTF.

This chain joins TRBV7-2 and TRBJ1-2; TRBD1 agrees at 8 bases. J lost 8 bases, V lost 3 bases, and 11 bases had no gene match. This CDR3 region has 15 residues. CDR1 and CDR2 (germline): SGHTA, FQGNSA. CDR3 sequence: CASSFTGQGSYGYTF. CDR3 sequence (DNA): TGTGCCAGCAGCTTTACCGGACAGGGAAGCTACGGCTACACCTTC.

This clone came up a few times. V and J are TRBV9 and TRBJ1-1, with a possible D match to TRBD1 (5 bases). Trimming removed 0 bases from V and 6 bases from J, with 9 bases in between. This CDR3 region has 13 residues. The germline gives CDR1 SGDLS, CDR2 YYNGEE. As DNA, the CDR3 is TGTGCCAGCAGCGTAGTCTCGGGGGCTGAAGCTTTCTTT. Its protein is CASSVVSGAEAFF.

The chain has TRBV7-3 and TRBJ2-7; 7 nucleotides match TRBD1. V gave up 4 bases and J gave up 2 bases; unmatched junction bases: 5. This CDR3 spans 14 amino acids. Germline CDR1 is SGHTA and CDR2 is FQGTGA. The CDR3 sequence: CASSSGQEAYEQYF. The CDR3 DNA sequence: TGTGCCAGCAGCTCCGGACAGGAAGCCTACGAGCAGTACTTC.

The rearrangement joins TRBV19 to TRBJ1-5; D call uncertain. The CDR3 runs to 19 residues. V lost 5 bases and J lost 2, with 25 bases in between. Germline values: CDR1 LNHDA, CDR2 SQIVND (reference sequence). CDR3 region: CASSPEPGPGPLGNQPQHF. In DNA, the CDR3 is TGTGCCAGTAGTCCGGAGCCCGGGCCAGGACCCCTGGGCAATCAGCCCCAGCATTTT.

The rearrangement links TRBV5-4 to TRBJ1-1; 8 nucleotides agree with TRBD1. After removal of 4 bases from V and 5 bases from J, the junction contained 10 bases not matched to a gene. Germline CDR1 reads SGHNT; CDR2 reads YYREEE (reference sequence). This CDR3 comprises 15 residues. The CDR3 loop reads CASSPRARGQTEAFF. CDR3 DNA sequence: TGTGCCAGCAGCCCCCGGGCCAGGGGGCAAACTGAAGCTTTCTTT.

This clone was detected only a few times. The J gene is TRBJ1-5, the V gene TRBV27; no definite D call. V was pared by 3 bases and J by 7 bases, with 10 bases between. Germline assignment: CDR1 MNHEY and CDR2 SMNVEV (reference sequence). This CDR3 has 13 amino acids. The CDR3 DNA sequence: TGTGCCAGCAGTTTGATTCTGGGCCAGCCCCAGCATTTT. Translating it yields CASSLILGQPQHF.

The rearrangement uses TRBV30 and TRBJ1-5, with D possibly TRBD1 on 6 matching bases. Trimming removed 4 bases at V and 6 bases at J, with 19 bases between. This CDR3 spans 15 amino acids. The germline V gene encodes CDR1 GTSNPN and CDR2 SVGIG (reference sequence). Here the CDR3 reads CAWTLGPDRPQPQHF. CDR3 nucleotides: TGTGCCTGGACCCTCGGACCTGACAGGCCTCAGCCCCAGCATTTT.

The chain couples TRBV29-1 to TRBJ1-4, with D perhaps matching TRBD1 (5 bases). Germline V gene sequence: CDR1 SQVTM, CDR2 ANQGSEA. This CDR3 is built from 16 residues. V gave up 4 bases and J gave up 8 bases, with 23 bases separating them. The CDR3 reads CSVGGLAGQVREKLFF. The CDR3 region has the DNA TGCAGCGTTGGGGGACTCGCGGGCCAGGTTCGCGAAAAACTGTTTTTT.

There are a few counts of this clone. The genes are TRBV29-1 and TRBJ2-2, with D tentatively TRBD1 (6 bases). This CDR3 has 15 residues. CDR1 is SQVTM and CDR2 is ANQGSEA in the germline V gene. Between the trimmed V and J ends, which lost 2 bases and 5 bases, there was a span of 15 bases. CDR3 protein: CSVERQGSRTGELFF. In DNA, the CDR3 is TGCAGCGTTGAACGGCAGGGGAGTCGGACCGGGGAGCTGTTTTTT.

This rearrangement joins TRBV19 to TRBJ1-1, with 7 bases that match TRBD1. Germline V gene data show CDR1 as LNHDA and CDR2 as SQIVND (reference sequence). The CDR3 extends over 14 amino acids. V gave up 3 bases and J gave up 4 bases; unmatched junction bases: 5. CDR3 loop: CASSIPGDSTEAFF. In nucleotides, the CDR3 is TGTGCCAGTAGTATTCCCGGGGACAGCACTGAAGCTTTCTTT.

As regards this clone: Other DNA variants within this sample encode the same CDR3. The chain employs TRBV7-6 and TRBJ2-5; the D is unclear. V dropped 3 bases and J dropped 5 bases, with 4 bases sitting between them. The length of the CDR3 is 11 residues. Germline CDR1 is SGHVS and CDR2 is FNYEAQ. CDR3 loop: CASSLVETQYF. The CDR3 coding sequence is TGTGCCAGCAGCTTGGTGGAGACCCAGTACTTC.

The chain uses TRBV29-1 and TRBJ2-3, with a weak D call TRBD1 (6 bases). Looked up from germline, CDR1 is SQVTM and CDR2 is ANQGSEA. V was trimmed by 7 bases and J by 4 bases, leaving 15 bases between them. The CDR3 covers 13 residues. CDR3 loop: CSGQRGTADTQYF. In DNA form, the CDR3 reads TGCAGCGGTCAGAGGGGGACGGCAGATACGCAGTATTTT.

The rearrangement joins TRBV5-1 to TRBJ1-2; 7 bases fit TRBD1. Looked up from germline, CDR1 is SGHRS and CDR2 is YFSETQ. The CDR3 runs to 15 residues. Trimming took 2 bases from V and 4 from J; bases not matched to a gene: 8. The DNA for the CDR3 is TGCGCCAGCAGCTTCGGGACAGCTACAATCTATGGCTACACCTTC. Translating gives CASSFGTATIYGYTF.

The V and J genes are TRBV25-1 and TRBJ1-6; a weak D match, TRBD1 (5 bases). This CDR3 spans 14 amino acids. The germline gives CDR1 MGHDK, CDR2 SYGVNS. V was clipped by 4 bases and J by 7 bases, with 11 bases between them. Here the CDR3 DNA reads TGTGCCAGCAGTGTATCGGGGGACAATTCACCCCTCCACTTT. This gives the protein CASSVSGDNSPLHF.

The rearrangement links TRBV19 to TRBJ2-2, with D uncertain. This CDR3 comprises 12 residues. Trimming took 6 bases from V and 1 from J, leaving 3 bases between them. Looked up from germline, CDR1 is LNHDA and CDR2 is SQIVND (reference sequence). CDR3 protein: CASSGNTGELFF. The CDR3 DNA is TGTGCCAGTAGCGGGAACACCGGGGAGCTGTTTTTT.

The chain has TRBV7-2 and TRBJ2-1, with D tentatively TRBD2 (6 bases). V lost 0 bases and J 4 bases, leaving 7 bases between the germline ends. The CDR3 runs to 14 residues. The germline V gene has CDR1 SGHTA and CDR2 FQGNSA. Here the CDR3 DNA reads TGTGCCAGCAGCTTAGCGGGGAGGTACAATGAGCAGTTCTTC. Its translation is CASSLAGRYNEQFF.

This clone was observed a few times. This rearrangement joins TRBV30 to TRBJ1-3; D call uncertain. Trimming stripped 2 bases from V and 3 bases from J, with 2 bases between. CDR3 size: 11 residues. Germline CDR1 GTSNPN, CDR2 SVGIG (reference sequence). In nucleotides, the CDR3 is TGTGCCTGGAGTTATGGAAACACCATATATTTT. Translating it yields CAWSYGNTIYF.